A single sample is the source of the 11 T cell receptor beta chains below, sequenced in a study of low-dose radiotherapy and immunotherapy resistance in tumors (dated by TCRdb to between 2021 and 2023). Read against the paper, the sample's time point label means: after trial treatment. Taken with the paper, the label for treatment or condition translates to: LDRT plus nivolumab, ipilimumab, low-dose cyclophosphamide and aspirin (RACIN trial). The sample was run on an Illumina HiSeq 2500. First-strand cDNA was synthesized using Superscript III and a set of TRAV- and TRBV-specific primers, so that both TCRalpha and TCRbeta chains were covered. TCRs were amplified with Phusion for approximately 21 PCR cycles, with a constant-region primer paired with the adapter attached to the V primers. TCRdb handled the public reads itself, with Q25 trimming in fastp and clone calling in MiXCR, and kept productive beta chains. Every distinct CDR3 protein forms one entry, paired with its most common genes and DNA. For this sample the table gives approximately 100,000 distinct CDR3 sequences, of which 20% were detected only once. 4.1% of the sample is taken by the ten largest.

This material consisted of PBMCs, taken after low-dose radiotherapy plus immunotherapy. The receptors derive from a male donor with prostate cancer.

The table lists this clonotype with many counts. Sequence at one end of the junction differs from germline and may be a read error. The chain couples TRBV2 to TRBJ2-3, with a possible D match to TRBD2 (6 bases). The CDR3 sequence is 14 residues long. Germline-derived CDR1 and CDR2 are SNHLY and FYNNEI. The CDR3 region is CAGRLDRDTDTQYF. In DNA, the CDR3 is TGTGCCGGCAGACTAGACCGTGACACAGATACGCAGTATTTT.

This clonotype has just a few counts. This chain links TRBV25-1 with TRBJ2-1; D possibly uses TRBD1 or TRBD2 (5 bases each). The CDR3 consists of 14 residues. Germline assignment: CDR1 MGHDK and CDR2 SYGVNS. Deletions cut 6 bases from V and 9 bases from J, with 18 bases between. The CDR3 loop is CASSGASPFSEQFF. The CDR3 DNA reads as TGTGCCAGCAGCGGGGCATCCCCCTTTTCTGAGCAGTTCTTC.

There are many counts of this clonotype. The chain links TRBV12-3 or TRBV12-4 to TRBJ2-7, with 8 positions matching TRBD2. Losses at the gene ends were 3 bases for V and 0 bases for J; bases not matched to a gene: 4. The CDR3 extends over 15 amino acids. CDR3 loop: CASSFTGTSSYEQYF. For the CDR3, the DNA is TGTGCCAGCAGTTTCACCGGGACTAGCTCCTACGAGCAGTACTTC.

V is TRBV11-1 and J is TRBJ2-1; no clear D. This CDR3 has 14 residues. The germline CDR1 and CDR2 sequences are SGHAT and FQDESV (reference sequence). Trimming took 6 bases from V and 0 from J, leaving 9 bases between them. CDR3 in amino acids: CASRKESSYNEQFF. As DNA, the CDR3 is TGTGCCAGCAGGAAAGAGAGCTCCTACAATGAGCAGTTCTTC.

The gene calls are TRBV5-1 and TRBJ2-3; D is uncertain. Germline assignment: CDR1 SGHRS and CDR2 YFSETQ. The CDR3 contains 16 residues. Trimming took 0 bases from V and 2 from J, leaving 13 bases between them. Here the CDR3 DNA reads TGCGCCAGCAGCTTGGTTACAAGGCTAGACACAGATACGCAGTATTTT. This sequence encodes CASSLVTRLDTDTQYF. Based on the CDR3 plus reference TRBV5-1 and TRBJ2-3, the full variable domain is KAGVTQTPRYLIKTRGQQVTLSCSPISGHRSVSWYQQTPGQGLQFLFEYFSETQRNKGNFPGRFSGRQFSNSRSEMNVSTLELGDSALYLCASSLVTRLDTDTQYFGPGTRLTVL.

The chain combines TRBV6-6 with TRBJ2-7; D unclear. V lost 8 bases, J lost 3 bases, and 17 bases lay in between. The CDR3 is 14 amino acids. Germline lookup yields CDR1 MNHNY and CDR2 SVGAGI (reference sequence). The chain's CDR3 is CASSPWGPNYEQYF. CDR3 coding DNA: TGTGCCAGCTCGCCATGGGGTCCCAACTACGAGCAGTACTTC.

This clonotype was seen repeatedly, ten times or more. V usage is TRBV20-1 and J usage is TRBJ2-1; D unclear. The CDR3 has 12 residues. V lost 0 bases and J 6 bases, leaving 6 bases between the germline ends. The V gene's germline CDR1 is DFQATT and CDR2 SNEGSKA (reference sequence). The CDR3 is CSARDVSNEQFF. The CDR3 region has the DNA TGCAGTGCTAGAGATGTATCCAATGAGCAGTTCTTC.

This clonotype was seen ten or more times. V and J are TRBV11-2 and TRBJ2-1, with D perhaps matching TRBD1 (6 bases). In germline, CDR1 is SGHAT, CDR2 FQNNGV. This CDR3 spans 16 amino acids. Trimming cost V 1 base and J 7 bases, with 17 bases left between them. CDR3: CASSLAPRGIGNEQFF. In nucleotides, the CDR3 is TGTGCCAGCAGCTTAGCCCCGAGGGGGATAGGGAATGAGCAGTTCTTC.

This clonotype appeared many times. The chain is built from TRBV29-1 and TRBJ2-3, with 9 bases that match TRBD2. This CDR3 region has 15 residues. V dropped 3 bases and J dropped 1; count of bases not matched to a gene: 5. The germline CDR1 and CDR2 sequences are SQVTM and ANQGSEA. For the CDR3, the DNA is TGCAGCGTTGACGGTAGCGGGGGCCGCACAGATACGCAGTATTTT. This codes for CSVDGSGGRTDTQYF.

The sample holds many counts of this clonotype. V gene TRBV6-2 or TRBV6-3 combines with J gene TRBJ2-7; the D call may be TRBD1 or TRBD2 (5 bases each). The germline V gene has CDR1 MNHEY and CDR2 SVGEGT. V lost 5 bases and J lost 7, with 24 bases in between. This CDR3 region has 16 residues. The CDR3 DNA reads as TGTGCCAGCAGTGAAGTATGGGGGAAGGAGACGGAGGAGCAGTACTTC. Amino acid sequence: CASSEVWGKETEEQYF.

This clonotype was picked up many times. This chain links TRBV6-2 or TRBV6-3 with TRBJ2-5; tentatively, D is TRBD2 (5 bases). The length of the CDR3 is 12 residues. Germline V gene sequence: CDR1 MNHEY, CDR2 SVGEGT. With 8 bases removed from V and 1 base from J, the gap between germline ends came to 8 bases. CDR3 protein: CASQRTQETQYF. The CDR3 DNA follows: TGTGCCAGCCAGCGGACCCAAGAGACCCAGTACTTC.